The 8 T cell receptor beta chains in this list originate from one sample, sequenced in a study of low-dose radiotherapy and immunotherapy resistance in tumors. TRAV- and TRBV-specific primers, spanning alpha and beta chains, primed first-strand cDNA. The authors ran approximately 20 PCR cycles to amplify TCRs with a constant-region primer and V-primer adapter. TCRdb re-called the reads with MiXCR, one entry per CDR3 protein. The sample has just over 14,000 distinct CDR3 sequences; roughly 50% are singletons. Receptor source: a human donor with advanced metastatic prostate, ovarian, gallbladder or colorectal cancer (not recorded which). This table probably holds off-target reads from a library built for another chain.

The table lists this clonotype with a count of one. The CDR3 reads CASNRGPIRTSYNEQFF. CDR3 DNA: TGTGCCAGCAATAGGGGGCCGATCCGGACCTCCTACAATGAGCAGTTCTTC. The gene calls are TRBV2 and TRBJ2-1; 7 bases match TRBD1. Trimming cost V 7 bases and J 0 bases; bases outside gene matches: 12. CDR1 is SNHLY and CDR2 is FYNNEI in the germline V gene. The CDR3 totals 17 residues.

This rearrangement joins TRBV11-2 to TRBJ2-2; 11 nucleotides agree with TRBD2. V shed 5 bases, J shed 6 bases, and the junction held 8 bases outside the gene matches. From germline, CDR1 is SGHAT and CDR2 FQNNGV. The CDR3 contains 16 residues. The CDR3 nucleotides read TGTGCCAGCAGCAGAGAGGGGACTAGCGGTCCCGGGGAGCTGTTTTTT. It specifies CASSREGTSGPGELFF.

The rearrangement joins TRBV19 to TRBJ2-2; no firm D call. The V gene's germline CDR1 is LNHDA and CDR2 SQIVND (reference sequence). The CDR3 has 13 amino acids. Trimming cost V 3 bases and J 1 base, with 3 bases left between them. The CDR3 coding sequence is TGTGCCAGTAGTATCTGGAACACCGGGGAGCTGTTTTTT. Translated, it gives CASSIWNTGELFF. The full variable domain, rest sourced from reference TRBV19 and TRBJ2-2, is DGGITQSPKYLFRKEGQNVTLSCEQNLNHDAMYWYRQDPGQGLRLIYYSQIVNDFQKGDIAEGYSVSREKKESFPLTVTSAQKNPTAFYLCASSIWNTGELFFGEGSRLTVL.

V usage is TRBV18 and J usage is TRBJ2-3; no clear D gene. Germline V CDR1 and CDR2: KGHSH, LQKENI. This CDR3 has 13 amino acids. V was pared by 3 bases and J by 5 bases, with 9 bases between. The CDR3 protein is CASSPTMEDTQYF. DNA of the CDR3: TGTGCCAGCTCACCGACCATGGAAGATACGCAGTATTTT.

The chain uses TRBV5-1 and TRBJ2-1; D is perhaps TRBD2 (5 bases). The length of the CDR3 is 14 residues. Germline values: CDR1 SGHRS, CDR2 YFSETQ. Trimming took off 0 bases at V and 4 bases at J, with 8 bases between the two ends. The CDR3 region is CASSLGADYNEQFF. The CDR3 bases are TGCGCCAGCAGCTTGGGAGCGGATTACAATGAGCAGTTCTTC. Using reference TRBV5-1 and TRBJ2-1 for the parts outside the CDR3, the full variable domain is KAGVTQTPRYLIKTRGQQVTLSCSPISGHRSVSWYQQTPGQGLQFLFEYFSETQRNKGNFPGRFSGRQFSNSRSEMNVSTLELGDSALYLCASSLGADYNEQFFGPGTRLTVL.

This chain joins TRBV19 and TRBJ2-3; the match to TRBD2 covers 12 bases. Germline values: CDR1 LNHDA, CDR2 SQIVND (reference sequence). J gave up 5 bases and V 5 bases, and 8 bases lay outside the gene matches. CDR3 length equals 16 residues. The CDR3 loop reads CASSPRTSGEVDTQYF. The DNA for the CDR3 is TGTGCCAGTAGTCCGCGGACTAGCGGGGAGGTAGATACGCAGTATTTT.

By frequency in the sample, this clonotype is medium-sized. V gene TRBV28 combines with J gene TRBJ2-1; D is unresolved. The CDR3 covers 14 residues. V was trimmed by 8 bases and J by 0 bases, leaving 11 bases between them. CDR1 is MDHEN, CDR2 SYDVKM, per germline. The CDR3 bases are TGTGCCAGCTCCCACGGGCCCTCCTACAATGAGCAGTTCTTC. Residues: CASSHGPSYNEQFF.

J is TRBJ2-7 and V is TRBV3-1; 9 bases map to TRBD1. CDR1 and CDR2 from the germline V gene are LGHDT and YNNKEL (reference sequence). With 5 bases clipped from V and 3 bases from J, the junction kept 8 bases outside the gene matches. The CDR3 runs to 15 residues. CDR3 loop: CASSKPGQGFYEQYF. In DNA, the CDR3 is TGTGCCAGCAGCAAACCGGGACAGGGCTTCTACGAGCAGTACTTC.